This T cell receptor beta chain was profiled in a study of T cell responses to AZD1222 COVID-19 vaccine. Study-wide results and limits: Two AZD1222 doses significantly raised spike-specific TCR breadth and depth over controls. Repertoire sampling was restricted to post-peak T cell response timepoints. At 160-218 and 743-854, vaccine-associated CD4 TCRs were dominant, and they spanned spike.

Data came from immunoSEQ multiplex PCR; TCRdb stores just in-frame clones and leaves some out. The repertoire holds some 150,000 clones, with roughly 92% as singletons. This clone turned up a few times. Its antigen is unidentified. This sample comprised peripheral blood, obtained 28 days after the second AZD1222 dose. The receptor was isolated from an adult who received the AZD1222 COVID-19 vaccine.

CDR3 loop: CASSLGAGRHEQYF. CDR3 bases: TGTGCCAGCAGCTTAGGGGCGGGCCGCCACGAGCAGTACTTC. This rearrangement joins TRBV11-1 to TRBJ2-7, with a possible D match to TRBD2 (5 bases). The CDR3 spans 14 residues. From germline, CDR1 is SGHAT and CDR2 FQDESV (reference sequence). V lost 1 base, J lost 5 bases, and 12 bases lay in between.